The 25 T cell receptor beta chains below were found in one sample sequenced in a study of OX40 agonist ivuxolimab in advanced cancers. TCRdb's copy holds only in-frame clones and misses some; the assay was immunoSEQ multiplex PCR. The repertoire holds tens of thousands of clones, roughly three quarters seen once, with about 5.4% in the top ten. Material: CD4+ or CD8+ T cells sorted from blood, obtained in a trial of the OX40 agonist ivuxolimab. The origin of the receptors is an adult with an advanced solid tumor such as melanoma, head and neck, liver or kidney cancer.

This sequence joins TRBV5-5 and TRBJ1-4; no definite D call. V lost 1 base to trimming and J lost 1 base, with 5 bases between them. CDR3 length: 14 amino acids. Germline V gene sequence: CDR1 SGHKS, CDR2 YYEKEE (reference sequence). The CDR3 protein is CASSLRGTNEKLFF. CDR3 DNA sequence: TGTGCCAGCAGCTTGCGAGGAACTAATGAAAAACTGTTTTTT.

V usage is TRBV10-3 and J usage is TRBJ1-2; 8 nucleotides align to TRBD1. The trim removed 10 bases at V and 1 base at J, leaving 11 bases unmatched. The germline V gene encodes CDR1 ENHRY and CDR2 SYGVKD. The CDR3 runs to 15 residues. CDR3 protein: CASALQGAVNYGYTF. The CDR3 bases are TGTGCCAGCGCCCTTCAGGGGGCGGTTAACTATGGCTACACCTTC.

This clone occurred a few times. The chain couples TRBV25-1 to TRBJ1-1, with D possibly TRBD1 on 5 matching bases. CDR3 length: 14 residues. V gave up 5 bases and J gave up 5 bases, with 15 bases separating them. Germline values: CDR1 MGHDK, CDR2 SYGVNS. CDR3 coding DNA: TGTGCCAGCAGTTCCCAAATGGGGGTAACTGAAGCTTTCTTT. Translated: CASSSQMGVTEAFF. The entire variable domain, with the rest obtained from reference TRBV25-1 and TRBJ1-1, is as follows: EADIYQTPRYLVIGTGKKITLECSQTMGHDKMYWYQQDPGMELHLIHYSYGVNSTEKGDLSSESTVSRIRTEHFPLTLESARPSHTSQYLCASSSQMGVTEAFFGQGTRLTVV.

V is TRBV5-4 and J is TRBJ2-3, with D perhaps matching TRBD1 or TRBD2 (5 bases each). This CDR3 has 15 amino acids. Germline V gene lookup returns CDR1 SGHNT and CDR2 YYREEE (reference sequence). The germline V and J ends were trimmed by 0 bases and 2 bases, with 10 bases remaining between them. The CDR3 spells CASSLEWGYTDTQYF. The CDR3 bases are TGTGCCAGCAGCTTGGAATGGGGGTACACAGATACGCAGTATTTT.

The chain recombines TRBV14 with TRBJ2-4; TRBD1 agrees at 8 bases. V was clipped by 1 base and J by 14 bases; unmatched bases: 4. CDR1 and CDR2 (germline): SGHDN, FVKESK. CDR3 length equals 12 residues. In nucleotides, the CDR3 is TGTGCCAGCAGCCAAGGTGGACAGGGCGAGTACTTC. Its translation: CASSQGGQGEYF.

This rearrangement joins TRBV10-3 to TRBJ2-1; D may be TRBD1 or TRBD2 (6 bases each). The CDR3 has 17 amino acids. The germline V gene encodes CDR1 ENHRY and CDR2 SYGVKD. V lost 3 bases and J 0 bases, leaving 15 bases between the germline ends. CDR3 residues: CAISELGGPYSYNEQFF. CDR3 nucleotides: TGTGCCATCAGTGAATTGGGGGGCCCTTACTCCTACAATGAGCAGTTCTTC.

The chain has TRBV19 and TRBJ1-5, with no clear D. Trimming removed 3 bases from V and 4 bases from J, with 7 bases in between. This CDR3 has 13 residues. Germline V gene lookup returns CDR1 LNHDA and CDR2 SQIVND (reference sequence). CDR3 residues: CASSMVPNQPQHF. DNA for the CDR3: TGTGCCAGTAGTATGGTCCCAAATCAGCCCCAGCATTTT.

This clone turned up a few times. The chain recombines TRBV11-3 with TRBJ1-3; D remains ambiguous. The CDR3 totals 12 residues. Germline CDR1 is SGHNT and CDR2 is YENEEA. Trimming left V 2 bases short and J 4 bases short, with 3 bases between. The CDR3 nucleotides read TGTGCCAGCAGCTTATCCGGAAACACCATATATTTT. This sequence encodes CASSLSGNTIYF.

This clone was detected a few times. The CDR3 coding sequence is TGTGCCAGCAGTCAGAGCGCGGGGATGAATGAAGCTTTCTTT. It specifies CASSQSAGMNEAFF. The rearrangement uses TRBV6-5 and TRBJ1-1; D is unclear. The CDR3 spans 14 residues. Trimming stripped 5 bases from V and 7 bases from J, with 17 bases between. The V gene's germline CDR1 is MNHEY and CDR2 SVGAGI.

The gene calls are TRBV11-1 and TRBJ1-1, with a possible D match to TRBD1 (5 bases). This CDR3 contains 12 residues. V was pared by 6 bases and J by 8 bases, with 13 bases between. Germline CDR1 SGHAT, CDR2 FQDESV (reference sequence). CDR3 sequence: CASSRAGLEAFF. The CDR3 DNA follows: TGTGCCAGCAGTCGAGCAGGGTTGGAAGCTTTCTTT.

CDR3 nucleotides: TGTGCCAGCAGCACTCTCGAAGGGCGGAACACTGAAGCTTTCTTT. This encodes CASSTLEGRNTEAFF. The chain links TRBV5-8 to TRBJ1-1; no clear D gene. Trimming left V 4 bases short and J 1 base short, with 14 bases between. Germline V lookup: CDR1 SGHTS, CDR2 YDEGEE. The CDR3 length is 15 residues. Based on the CDR3 plus reference TRBV5-8 and TRBJ1-1, the full variable domain is EAGVTQSPTHLIKTRGQQATLRCSPISGHTSVYWYQQALGLGLQFLLWYDEGEERNRGNFPPRFSGRQFPNYSSELNVNALELEDSALYLCASSTLEGRNTEAFFGQGTRLTVV.

This clone came up a few times. The V and J genes are TRBV14 and TRBJ1-1; 7 positions match TRBD1. Germline CDR1 SGHDN, CDR2 FVKESK. This CDR3 is 13 amino acids long. After removal of 4 bases from V and 11 bases from J, the junction contained 10 bases not matched to a gene. This chain's CDR3 is CASSRAGTAAAFF. The CDR3 bases are TGTGCCAGCAGCCGGGCCGGGACAGCCGCGGCTTTCTTT.

This chain uses TRBV18 with TRBJ2-7, with D hard to call. Trimming removed 3 bases at V and 10 bases at J, with 16 bases between. CDR3 length equals 13 residues. Germline loops: CDR1 KGHSH, CDR2 LQKENI. CDR3 region: CASSPDKGLSQYF. The CDR3 bases are TGTGCCAGCTCACCCGACAAGGGTTTATCCCAGTACTTC.

V and J are TRBV12-5 and TRBJ2-5; 14 nucleotides line up with TRBD2. Germline CDR1 and CDR2: LGHNT and FRNRAP. The trim removed 4 bases at V and 7 bases at J, leaving 8 bases unmatched. This CDR3 has 16 residues. In nucleotides, the CDR3 is TGTGCTAGTGGTTCCCCGGGACTAGCGGGGGTAGGGACCCAGTACTTC. Translating it yields CASGSPGLAGVGTQYF.

This clone appeared once. Other DNA sequences in this specimen translate into the identical CDR3. The rearrangement links TRBV20-1 to TRBJ2-3; 7 bases fit TRBD1. V lost 5 bases to trimming and J lost 6 bases; unmatched junction nucleotides: 2. This CDR3 is 11 amino acids long. Germline V gene data show CDR1 as DFQATT and CDR2 as SNEGSKA (reference sequence). The CDR3 sequence is CSALQGDTQYF. The CDR3, as DNA: TGCAGTGCTTTACAGGGGGATACGCAGTATTTT.

V usage is TRBV2 and J usage is TRBJ2-1; D is undetermined. Looked up from germline, CDR1 is SNHLY and CDR2 is FYNNEI. This CDR3 is built from 14 residues. Trimming pared 7 bases from V and 1 base from J, leaving 11 bases between. The CDR3: CASISPASYNEQFF. CDR3 bases: TGTGCCAGCATAAGCCCAGCATCCTACAATGAGCAGTTCTTC.

The chain carries TRBV7-8 and TRBJ1-5; 7 bases match TRBD1. The J segment lost 4 bases and the V segment lost 5 bases, leaving 8 bases of the junction unmatched. The CDR3 totals 15 residues. From germline, CDR1 is SGHVS and CDR2 FQNEAQ. As DNA, the CDR3 is TGTGCCAGCAGCCGAGCCGGGACAGAGAATCAGCCCCAGCATTTT. Translation gives CASSRAGTENQPQHF.

This clone was seen a handful of times. The chain is built from TRBV7-3 and TRBJ2-7, with 9 bases identical to TRBD1. Germline V gene sequence: CDR1 SGHTA, CDR2 FQGTGA. The V segment lost 4 bases and the J segment 7 bases; nucleotides outside the gene matches: 8. This CDR3 region has 14 residues. CDR3: CASSSSPGTGEQYF. The CDR3 DNA is TGTGCCAGCAGCTCAAGTCCCGGGACAGGGGAGCAGTACTTC.

The chain recombines TRBV7-2 with TRBJ2-4, with TRBD2 identical over 8 bases. The CDR3 has 13 residues. V gave up 3 bases and J gave up 8 bases; unmatched junction bases: 3. Per germline, CDR1 SGHTA and CDR2 FQGNSA. The CDR3 nucleotides are TGTGCCAGCAGCTTCGGGAGGGGGGACATTCAGTACTTC. This translates into CASSFGRGDIQYF.

V is TRBV11-3 and J is TRBJ2-7; 12 positions agree with TRBD2. CDR1 is SGHNT and CDR2 is YENEEA in the germline V gene. The CDR3 runs to 14 residues. Trimming took 5 bases from V and 5 from J; bases not matched to a gene: 4. CDR3 in DNA: TGTGCCAGCAGCCGACTAGCGGGAGTCCACGAGCAGTACTTC. Residues: CASSRLAGVHEQYF.

The J gene is TRBJ2-1, the V gene TRBV7-3; no firm D call. Germline-derived CDR1 and CDR2 are SGHTA and FQGTGA. V lost 5 bases and J 6 bases, leaving 11 bases between the germline ends. The CDR3 covers 13 residues. This CDR3 is CASSPTNGNEQFF. The CDR3 DNA sequence: TGTGCCAGCAGCCCAACCAACGGCAATGAGCAGTTCTTC.

In its sample, this clone was seen once. CDR3 sequence: CASSLGTAEAFF. The CDR3 nucleotides read TGTGCCAGCAGCTTAGGGACAGCTGAAGCTTTCTTT. The chain uses TRBV11-2 and TRBJ1-1; D perhaps matches TRBD1 (6 bases). Germline V gives CDR1 SGHAT, CDR2 FQNNGV. This CDR3 spans 12 amino acids. The V gene lost 1 base and the J gene lost 6 bases, with 6 bases spanning the gap.

The chain uses TRBV5-1 and TRBJ2-5; 9 bases match TRBD1. V trimming: 0 bases; J trimming: 1 base; junction bases outside the gene matches: 4. The CDR3 totals 16 residues. CDR1 and CDR2 (germline): SGHRS, YFSETQ. The DNA of the CDR3 is TGCGCCAGCAGCTTGGAGGGGACAGGGCGCCAAGAGACCCAGTACTTC. Amino acids: CASSLEGTGRQETQYF. Full variable domain (outside the CDR3, taken from reference TRBV5-1 and TRBJ2-5): KAGVTQTPRYLIKTRGQQVTLSCSPISGHRSVSWYQQTPGQGLQFLFEYFSETQRNKGNFPGRFSGRQFSNSRSEMNVSTLELGDSALYLCASSLEGTGRQETQYFGPGTRLLVL.

The chain combines TRBV18 with TRBJ2-1, with D possibly matching TRBD2 (6 bases). The CDR3 is 15 amino acids. Germline CDR1 and CDR2: KGHSH and LQKENI. Trimming stripped 3 bases from V and 5 bases from J, with 14 bases between. CDR3 amino acids: CASSPQGLTNNEQFF. The CDR3 DNA follows: TGTGCCAGCTCACCTCAGGGACTTACAAACAATGAGCAGTTCTTC. Variable domain in full (rest from reference TRBV18 and TRBJ2-1): NAGVMQNPRHLVRRRGQEARLRCSPMKGHSHVYWYRQLPEEGLKFMVYLQKENIIDESGMPKERFSAEFPKEGPSILRIQQVVRGDSAAYFCASSPQGLTNNEQFFGPGTRLTVL.

This chain joins TRBV5-1 and TRBJ1-6; D remains ambiguous. Trimming pared 0 bases from V and 6 bases from J, leaving 10 bases between. The CDR3 has 15 amino acids. Germline values: CDR1 SGHRS, CDR2 YFSETQ. CDR3 in DNA: TGCGCCAGCAGCTTGGAGGTGGTCGGTAATTCACCCCTCCACTTT. Translating it yields CASSLEVVGNSPLHF. The full variable domain, with the rest looked up from reference TRBV5-1 and TRBJ1-6, is KAGVTQTPRYLIKTRGQQVTLSCSPISGHRSVSWYQQTPGQGLQFLFEYFSETQRNKGNFPGRFSGRQFSNSRSEMNVSTLELGDSALYLCASSLEVVGNSPLHFGNGTRLTVT.